Each of the 27 T cell receptor beta chains below was sequenced from the same sample in a study of blood T cell repertoires in COVID-19. Measured with immunoSEQ multiplex PCR; TCRdb has only the in-frame clones, and not every one. The table lists about 160,000 clones, roughly 93% of them singletons. Sequencing input: peripheral blood. The receptors stem from a man aged 18 to 29 with acute or convalescent COVID-19.

The chain recombines TRBV6-5 with TRBJ2-7; perhaps TRBD2 as D (5 bases). Germline CDR1 reads MNHEY; CDR2 reads SVGAGI. Trimming took 6 bases from V and 2 from J, leaving 14 bases between them. The CDR3 runs 14 residues. CDR3 amino acids: CASRYQEGAYEQYF. The CDR3 coding sequence is TGTGCCAGCAGATATCAAGAGGGCGCCTACGAGCAGTACTTC.

This clone showed up just a few times. This rearrangement joins TRBV19 to TRBJ2-5; 11 bases map to TRBD1. V lost 6 bases and J lost 2; bases outside the gene matches: 8. Germline V gene lookup returns CDR1 LNHDA and CDR2 SQIVND (reference sequence). The CDR3 sequence is 16 residues long. The CDR3 here is CASSSPGQGVQETQYF. The CDR3, as DNA: TGTGCCAGTAGCAGTCCGGGACAGGGGGTACAAGAGACCCAGTACTTC.

The chain combines TRBV3-1 (or the pseudogene TRBV3-2) with TRBJ2-5; TRBD2 aligns across 11 bases. This CDR3 has 15 amino acids. Germline V gene lookup returns CDR1 LGHDT and CDR2 YNNKEL (reference sequence). With 7 bases clipped from V and 5 bases from J, the junction kept 9 bases outside the gene matches. CDR3 in DNA: TGTGCCAGCACGGGGCTAGCGGGGGGATTTGAGACCCAGTACTTC. Amino acid sequence: CASTGLAGGFETQYF.

V is TRBV9 and J is TRBJ2-1, with TRBD2 identical over 9 bases. The CDR3 sequence is 15 residues long. Germline loops: CDR1 SGDLS, CDR2 YYNGEE. V shed 2 bases, J shed 3 bases, and the junction held 3 bases outside the gene matches. The CDR3 loop is CASSVGTSLYNEQFF. CDR3 nucleotides: TGTGCCAGCAGCGTGGGGACTAGCCTCTACAATGAGCAGTTCTTC.

The chain recombines TRBV5-1 with TRBJ1-6; TRBD1 matches at 7 bases. The CDR3 covers 14 residues. The V segment lost 3 bases and the J segment 8 bases; nucleotides outside the gene matches: 5. CDR1 is SGHRS and CDR2 is YFSETQ in the germline V gene. CDR3 in amino acids: CASSSRGRDSPLHF. CDR3 DNA: TGCGCCAGCAGCTCGAGGGGGCGAGATTCACCCCTCCACTTT.

The chain combines TRBV5-4 with TRBJ2-1; 8 nucleotides match TRBD2. With 1 base clipped from V and 5 bases from J, the junction kept 5 bases outside the gene matches. The germline V gene has CDR1 SGHNT and CDR2 YYREEE (reference sequence). The CDR3 runs 15 residues. CDR3 residues: CASSLIGGADNEQFF. The DNA of the CDR3 is TGTGCCAGCAGCTTGATCGGGGGGGCGGACAATGAGCAGTTCTTC. Looking up the rest from reference TRBV5-4 and TRBJ2-1 gives the full variable domain: ETGVTQSPTHLIKTRGQQVTLRCSSQSGHNTVSWYQQALGQGPQFIFQYYREEENGRGNFPPRFSGLQFPNYSSELNVNALELDDSALYLCASSLIGGADNEQFFGPGTRLTVL.

This clone was picked up a small number of times. The chain employs TRBV27 and TRBJ2-7; 9 bases agree with TRBD1. Germline V gene sequence: CDR1 MNHEY, CDR2 SMNVEV (reference sequence). CDR3 length equals 15 residues. The V gene end was trimmed by 6 bases and the J gene end by 5 bases; junction bases not matched to a gene: 11. The CDR3 region is CASRLDRGAGDEQYF. CDR3 nucleotide sequence: TGTGCCAGCAGATTGGACAGGGGAGCAGGGGACGAGCAGTACTTC.

The chain uses TRBV10-3 and TRBJ1-1; D is unclear. V lost 2 bases to trimming and J lost 0 bases, with 7 bases between them. Germline V lookup: CDR1 ENHRY, CDR2 SYGVKD. This CDR3 comprises 14 residues. This CDR3 is CAISEPRLNTEAFF. The DNA for the CDR3 is TGTGCCATCAGTGAGCCGCGATTGAACACTGAAGCTTTCTTT.

V is TRBV24-1 and J is TRBJ1-5, with 10 bases matching TRBD1. The germline V gene has CDR1 KGHDR and CDR2 SFDVKD. J gave up 6 bases and V 4 bases, and 5 bases lay outside the gene matches. The CDR3 loop spans 15 amino acids. CDR3 sequence: CATSESGTGAQPQHF. As DNA, the CDR3 is TGTGCCACCAGTGAATCCGGGACAGGGGCTCAGCCCCAGCATTTT.

The chain couples TRBV19 to TRBJ1-5; a possible D gene is TRBD1 (5 bases). The V gene's germline CDR1 is LNHDA and CDR2 SQIVND (reference sequence). This CDR3 has 14 amino acids. Trimming removed 7 bases from V and 6 bases from J, with 16 bases in between. Here the CDR3 reads CASNSGEGRQPQHF. CDR3 coding DNA: TGTGCCAGTAACTCTGGGGAGGGGCGTCAGCCCCAGCATTTT.

This rearrangement joins TRBV7-9 to TRBJ2-3; D gene uncertain. This CDR3 has 12 residues. Between the trimmed V and J ends, which lost 5 bases and 2 bases, there was a span of 5 bases. The germline gives CDR1 SEHNR, CDR2 FQNEAQ (reference sequence). The CDR3 protein is CASSQNTDTQYF. For the CDR3, the DNA is TGTGCCAGCAGCCAGAACACAGATACGCAGTATTTT.

The chain employs TRBV11-3 and TRBJ2-7, with D maybe TRBD2 (7 bases). Per the germline V gene, CDR1 is SGHNT and CDR2 is YENEEA. This CDR3 has 13 amino acids. V gave up 3 bases and J gave up 7 bases, with 13 bases separating them. The DNA of the CDR3 is TGTGCCAGCAGCTTGGGGGGGGCAGGGGAGCAGTACTTC. As protein: CASSLGGAGEQYF.

This clone was picked up many times. This chain joins TRBV11-2 and TRBJ1-6; the D gene is possibly TRBD1 (5 bases). Per the germline V gene, CDR1 is SGHAT and CDR2 is FQNNGV. The CDR3 sequence is 18 residues long. V lost 1 base, J lost 3 bases, and 16 bases lay in between. This CDR3 reads CASSLAGGSLNYNSPLHF. In DNA, the CDR3 is TGTGCCAGCAGCTTAGCCGGGGGGTCCCTTAACTATAATTCACCCCTCCACTTT.

The chain employs TRBV3-1 (or the pseudogene TRBV3-2) and TRBJ1-1; D not resolved. The germline V gene encodes CDR1 LGHDT and CDR2 YNNKEL (reference sequence). Trimming removed 3 bases at V and 8 bases at J, with 16 bases between. CDR3 size: 14 residues. CDR3 residues: CASSQSGGFQEAFF. DNA for the CDR3: TGTGCCAGCAGCCAGAGCGGAGGGTTTCAAGAAGCTTTCTTT.

The V gene is TRBV2, the J gene TRBJ1-1, with D possibly being TRBD1 (6 bases). The CDR3 extends over 16 amino acids. Germline CDR1 and CDR2: SNHLY and FYNNEI. Trimming pared 3 bases from V and 0 bases from J, leaving 14 bases between. The DNA for the CDR3 is TGTGCCAGCAGTGACACACTACAGGGCTTGAACACTGAAGCTTTCTTT. Protein: CASSDTLQGLNTEAFF.

V and J are TRBV7-2 and TRBJ1-2, with D possibly matching TRBD1 (6 bases). Germline CDR1 and CDR2: SGHTA and FQGNSA. The V end lost 7 bases, the J end lost 0 bases, and 18 bases lay between the germline ends. The CDR3 extends over 16 amino acids. CDR3 loop: CASNSITGSPNYGYTF. The CDR3 nucleotides read TGTGCCAGCAATTCTATAACAGGGTCCCCTAACTATGGCTACACCTTC.

The rearrangement links TRBV29-1 to TRBJ2-2; tentatively, D is TRBD1 (6 bases). Germline V gene lookup returns CDR1 SQVTM and CDR2 ANQGSEA. The CDR3 has 12 amino acids. V was cut by 8 bases and J by 3 bases, with 10 bases left in between. The CDR3 DNA reads as TGCAGCCTTAAGGGGGACACCGGGGAGCTGTTTTTT. It yields the protein CSLKGDTGELFF.

This clone occurred a few times. The chain couples TRBV18 to TRBJ2-7; D is perhaps TRBD2 (6 bases). The CDR3 loop spans 14 amino acids. In germline, CDR1 is KGHSH, CDR2 LQKENI. Trimming cost V 1 base and J 4 bases, with 11 bases left between them. This CDR3 is CASSPRAGIYEQYF. CDR3 bases: TGTGCCAGCTCACCACGGGCGGGGATTTACGAGCAGTACTTC. The full variable domain, its missing parts supplied by reference TRBV18 and TRBJ2-7, is NAGVMQNPRHLVRRRGQEARLRCSPMKGHSHVYWYRQLPEEGLKFMVYLQKENIIDESGMPKERFSAEFPKEGPSILRIQQVVRGDSAAYFCASSPRAGIYEQYFGPGTRLTVT.

The rearrangement links TRBV27 to TRBJ2-7; 12 bases align to TRBD1. The V gene end was trimmed by 4 bases and the J gene end by 3 bases; junction bases not matched to a gene: 4. From germline, CDR1 is MNHEY and CDR2 SMNVEV (reference sequence). The CDR3 contains 15 residues. CDR3 in DNA: TGTGCCAGCAGTTGGGGGACAGGGGGCATCTACGAGCAGTACTTC. It yields the protein CASSWGTGGIYEQYF.

J is TRBJ2-3 and V is TRBV5-6; 7 nucleotides align to TRBD1. The CDR3 has 15 amino acids. Germline CDR1 SGHDT, CDR2 YYEEEE. V gave up 7 bases and J gave up 0 bases; unmatched junction bases: 8. The CDR3 is CASGWTGTSTDTQYF. The CDR3 DNA follows: TGTGCCAGCGGATGGACAGGCACTAGCACAGATACGCAGTATTTT.

The CDR3 bases are TGCGCCAGCAGCTTGGGCCCAAGGACAGGGGTCTCCTACGAGCAGTACTTC. It yields the protein CASSLGPRTGVSYEQYF. The V and J genes are TRBV5-1 and TRBJ2-7; 9 bases match TRBD1. V lost 0 bases, J lost 0 bases, and 7 bases stayed unmatched. The germline V gene has CDR1 SGHRS and CDR2 YFSETQ. The CDR3 totals 17 residues.

The chain links TRBV30 to TRBJ1-2; tentative D call: TRBD1 (5 bases). CDR1 is GTSNPN and CDR2 is SVGIG in the germline V gene (reference sequence). Trimming cost V 0 bases and J 5 bases, with 16 bases left between them. The CDR3 is made up of 15 amino acids. Here the CDR3 DNA reads TGTGCCTGGAGTGTCACAGGTCATTATTTTTATGGCTACACCTTC. Amino acid sequence: CAWSVTGHYFYGYTF.

V and J are TRBV18 and TRBJ1-1; 11 nucleotides agree with TRBD1. The CDR3 runs to 16 residues. After removal of 3 bases from V and 3 bases from J, the junction contained 6 bases not matched to a gene. CDR1 is KGHSH, CDR2 LQKENI, per germline. The CDR3: CASSPRTGGADTEAFF. The CDR3 DNA follows: TGTGCCAGCTCACCTAGGACAGGGGGCGCCGACACTGAAGCTTTCTTT.

The J gene is TRBJ2-7, the V gene TRBV19, with D uncertain. CDR3 size: 13 residues. Germline lookup yields CDR1 LNHDA and CDR2 SQIVND (reference sequence). V shed 6 bases and J shed 1 base, with 10 bases lying between them. Here the CDR3 reads CASSTYLSYEQYF. In DNA form, the CDR3 reads TGTGCCAGTAGCACTTACCTTTCCTACGAGCAGTACTTC.

J is TRBJ1-2 and V is TRBV5-4; 7 positions match TRBD1. V was pared by 2 bases and J by 8 bases, with 9 bases of the junction left unmatched. Germline CDR1 is SGHNT and CDR2 is YYREEE (reference sequence). CDR3 length equals 14 residues. The CDR3 DNA sequence: TGTGCCAGCAGCTTAATCGGACAGGCACGAGGCTACACCTTC. Translated, it gives CASSLIGQARGYTF.

The chain couples TRBV2 to TRBJ1-1; 7 positions match TRBD1. The V segment lost 6 bases and the J segment 4 bases; nucleotides outside the gene matches: 8. Germline V lookup: CDR1 SNHLY, CDR2 FYNNEI. The CDR3 runs 14 residues. CDR3 bases: TGTGCCAGCAGATTAACAGGGGAGAGCACTGAAGCTTTCTTT. Translating it yields CASRLTGESTEAFF.

V gene TRBV10-3 combines with J gene TRBJ1-1; 9 nucleotides agree with TRBD1. The V gene's germline CDR1 is ENHRY and CDR2 SYGVKD. The CDR3 is made up of 17 amino acids. The trim removed 8 bases at V and 7 bases at J, leaving 20 bases unmatched. The CDR3 loop reads CAIVRTEDRGELHEAFF. CDR3 in DNA: TGTGCCATCGTCCGAACGGAGGACAGGGGCGAACTACATGAAGCTTTCTTT.